The rows below give T cell receptor beta chains drawn from one sample of a study of preoperative IRX-2 immunotherapy in early breast cancer. Here immunoSEQ multiplex PCR was the method, and the copy in TCRdb shows in-frame clones only, minus some. Counted here are tens of thousands of clones, 89% occurring once; the ten biggest clones make up roughly 1.6%. The source was tumor tissue, collected after IRX-2 immunotherapy. All receptors come from a human donor with breast cancer. The CDR3 runs from the conserved cysteine through the conserved F or W. The D gene is left open where the match is weak. Clone size is given for some rows only: seen once, a few or many times, or a class if the clone is expanded.

cdr3_aa: CASSPKAGGYGYTF; cdr3_nt: TGTGCTAGCAGCCCCAAAGCGGGTGGGTATGGCTACACCTTC; clone_size: -; v_call: TRBV11-3; j_call: TRBJ1-2; d_call: -
cdr3_aa: CASSSDRAGANVLTF; cdr3_nt: TGTGCCAGCAGCTCGGACAGGGCTGGGGCCAACGTCCTGACTTTC; clone_size: few; v_call: TRBV11-3; j_call: TRBJ2-6; d_call: TRBD1
cdr3_aa: CASSYYVGVNTEAFF; cdr3_nt: TGTGCCAGCAGTTACTACGTCGGCGTGAACACTGAAGCTTTCTTT; clone_size: -; v_call: TRBV6-8; j_call: TRBJ1-1; d_call: -
cdr3_aa: CASLGWGEGAEAFF; cdr3_nt: TGTGCCAGTTTAGGCTGGGGAGAGGGGGCTGAAGCTTTCTTT; clone_size: -; v_call: TRBV19; j_call: TRBJ1-1; d_call: -
cdr3_aa: CASSARGTGNTIYF; cdr3_nt: TGTGCCAGTAGTGCCAGGGGGACTGGAAACACCATATATTTT; clone_size: -; v_call: TRBV19; j_call: TRBJ1-3; d_call: TRBD1
cdr3_aa: CASSRPGQGNTGELFF; cdr3_nt: TGTGCCAGCAGTCGTCCGGGACAGGGCAACACCGGGGAGCTGTTTTTT; clone_size: -; v_call: TRBV7-5; j_call: TRBJ2-2; d_call: -
cdr3_aa: CASSLPTGGTEQFF; cdr3_nt: TGCGCCAGCAGCTTGCCGACAGGGGGCACTGAGCAGTTCTTC; clone_size: -; v_call: TRBV5-1; j_call: TRBJ2-1; d_call: TRBD1
cdr3_aa: CASQRGTGALNTEAFF; cdr3_nt: TGTGCCAGCCAAAGAGGGACAGGGGCCTTGAACACTGAAGCTTTCTTT; clone_size: -; v_call: TRBV6-8; j_call: TRBJ1-1; d_call: TRBD1
cdr3_aa: CASSQTQAREGSPLHF; cdr3_nt: TGTGCCAGCAGCCAAACCCAAGCCAGGGAGGGATCACCCCTCCACTTT; clone_size: -; v_call: TRBV7-6; j_call: TRBJ1-6; d_call: -
cdr3_aa: CASSPLDSENTEAFF; cdr3_nt: TGTGCCAGCTCACCTTTGGACAGTGAGAACACTGAAGCTTTCTTT; clone_size: -; v_call: TRBV18; j_call: TRBJ1-1; d_call: -
cdr3_aa: CASSPQVGGGPGANVLTF; cdr3_nt: TGTGCCAGCAGCCCCCAGGTGGGAGGGGGTCCTGGGGCCAACGTCCTGACTTTC; clone_size: -; v_call: TRBV11-3; j_call: TRBJ2-6; d_call: -
cdr3_aa: CASKLQAGGPDTQYF; cdr3_nt: TGCGCCAGCAAACTTCAAGCGGGGGGGCCGGATACGCAGTATTTT; clone_size: -; v_call: TRBV5-1; j_call: TRBJ2-3; d_call: TRBD2
cdr3_aa: CASSQDTGTDTQYF; cdr3_nt: TGTGCCAGCAGCCAAGATACGGGGACAGATACGCAGTATTTT; clone_size: -; v_call: TRBV14; j_call: TRBJ2-3; d_call: -
cdr3_aa: CASTPPTGGGSYGYTF; cdr3_nt: TGTGCCAGTACTCCCCCAACAGGGGGCGGGAGCTATGGCTACACCTTC; clone_size: -; v_call: TRBV19; j_call: TRBJ1-2; d_call: TRBD1
cdr3_aa: CANSLVGKADTQYF; cdr3_nt: TGTGCCAACAGCTTAGTAGGGAAGGCAGATACGCAGTATTTT; clone_size: -; v_call: TRBV11-3; j_call: TRBJ2-3; d_call: -
cdr3_aa: CASSLGGSSYNSPLHF; cdr3_nt: TGTGCCAGCAGCTTAGGGGGGAGCTCCTATAATTCACCCCTCCACTTT; clone_size: few; v_call: TRBV11-3; j_call: TRBJ1-6; d_call: -
cdr3_aa: CASSLQGNTEAFF; cdr3_nt: TGTGCCAGCAGCCTCCAGGGGAACACTGAAGCTTTCTTT; clone_size: -; v_call: TRBV6-8; j_call: TRBJ1-1; d_call: -
cdr3_aa: CAISGRGGEKLFF; cdr3_nt: TGTGCCATCAGTGGACGGGGAGGGGAAAAACTGTTTTTT; clone_size: -; v_call: TRBV6-8; j_call: TRBJ1-4; d_call: -
cdr3_aa: CASSWTTSGGISTDTQYF; cdr3_nt: TGCGCCAGCAGCTGGACCACTAGCGGGGGGATTAGCACAGATACGCAGTATTTT; clone_size: -; v_call: TRBV5-1; j_call: TRBJ2-3; d_call: TRBD2
cdr3_aa: CASNNQARPVYGYTF; cdr3_nt: TGTGCCAGCAACAACCAGGCACGGCCGGTTTATGGCTACACCTTC; clone_size: -; v_call: TRBV12-5; j_call: TRBJ1-2; d_call: -
cdr3_aa: CASSLGLGQRNQPQHF; cdr3_nt: TGTGCCAGCAGCTTAGGTTTAGGACAGAGAAATCAGCCCCAGCATTTT; clone_size: -; v_call: TRBV11-3; j_call: TRBJ1-5; d_call: -
cdr3_aa: CASSFPGQLNTEAFF; cdr3_nt: TGTGCCAGCAGTTTCCCCGGCCAGCTGAACACTGAAGCTTTCTTT; clone_size: few; v_call: TRBV28; j_call: TRBJ1-1; d_call: -
cdr3_aa: CASTQRPEKLFF; cdr3_nt: TGTGCCAGCACCCAACGCCCGGAAAAACTGTTTTTT; clone_size: -; v_call: TRBV6-8; j_call: TRBJ1-4; d_call: -
cdr3_aa: CASSPLSASGGAETQYF; cdr3_nt: TGTGCCAGCTCCCCCCTCTCGGCTAGCGGGGGTGCTGAGACCCAGTACTTC; clone_size: -; v_call: TRBV18; j_call: TRBJ2-5; d_call: TRBD2
cdr3_aa: CASSRAGTGGYGYTF; cdr3_nt: TGTGCCAGCAGCCGAGCCGGGACAGGGGGCTATGGCTACACCTTC; clone_size: -; v_call: TRBV6-8; j_call: TRBJ1-2; d_call: TRBD1
cdr3_aa: CASSSGDLGRAGGNTIYF; cdr3_nt: TGTGCCAGCAGCTCCGGTGATCTAGGCAGGGCGGGCGGAAACACCATATATTTT; clone_size: -; v_call: TRBV11-3; j_call: TRBJ1-3; d_call: -
cdr3_aa: CASSRLAGVADTQYF; cdr3_nt: TGCGCCAGCAGTCGACTAGCGGGGGTGGCAGATACGCAGTATTTT; clone_size: -; v_call: TRBV23-1; j_call: TRBJ2-3; d_call: TRBD2
cdr3_aa: CASSRGLTGMNTEAFF; cdr3_nt: TGTGCCAGCAGCCGGGGACTCACCGGCATGAACACTGAAGCTTTCTTT; clone_size: -; v_call: TRBV7-6; j_call: TRBJ1-1; d_call: -
cdr3_aa: CASSLYPGTRTDTQYF; cdr3_nt: TGTGCCAGCAGCTTATACCCGGGAACCCGCACAGATACGCAGTATTTT; clone_size: -; v_call: TRBV7-5; j_call: TRBJ2-3; d_call: -
cdr3_aa: CASSLGGGPSPLHF; cdr3_nt: TGTGCCAGCAGCTTGGGGGGGGGTCCTTCACCCCTCCACTTT; clone_size: -; v_call: TRBV11-3; j_call: TRBJ1-6; d_call: -
cdr3_aa: CASTFRPDSETQYF; cdr3_nt: TGTGCCAGCACCTTCCGTCCCGATAGTGAGACCCAGTACTTC; clone_size: -; v_call: TRBV11-3; j_call: TRBJ2-5; d_call: -
cdr3_aa: CASSYRGGNTEAFF; cdr3_nt: TGTGCCAGCAGTTACAGGGGAGGGAACACTGAAGCTTTCTTT; clone_size: -; v_call: TRBV6-8; j_call: TRBJ1-1; d_call: -
cdr3_aa: CASSHGDFQETQYF; cdr3_nt: TGCGCCAGCAGCCATGGGGACTTTCAAGAGACCCAGTACTTC; clone_size: once; v_call: TRBV1; j_call: TRBJ2-5; d_call: -
cdr3_aa: CASRLTQGSNYGYTF; cdr3_nt: TGTGCCAGCAGATTGACACAGGGATCTAACTATGGCTACACCTTC; clone_size: -; v_call: TRBV6-8; j_call: TRBJ1-2; d_call: -
cdr3_aa: CASRGLAGSYTQYF; cdr3_nt: TGTGCCAGCAGAGGACTAGCGGGGTCATATACGCAGTATTTT; clone_size: -; v_call: TRBV19; j_call: TRBJ2-3; d_call: TRBD2
cdr3_aa: CASSQTQGTEAFF; cdr3_nt: TGTGCCAGCAGCCAGACACAGGGCACTGAAGCTTTCTTT; clone_size: -; v_call: TRBV7-4; j_call: TRBJ1-1; d_call: -
cdr3_aa: CASSYSRFSGNTIYF; cdr3_nt: TGTGCCAGCAGTTACTCACGGTTCTCTGGAAACACCATATATTTT; clone_size: -; v_call: TRBV6-8; j_call: TRBJ1-3; d_call: -
cdr3_aa: CASSESTYGWDTQYF; cdr3_nt: TGCGCCAGCAGTGAGTCGACGTACGGGTGGGATACGCAGTATTTT; clone_size: -; v_call: TRBV10-2; j_call: TRBJ2-3; d_call: -
cdr3_aa: CASSPANRVGGTDTQYF; cdr3_nt: TGTGCCAGCTCACCAGCAAACAGGGTCGGAGGCACAGATACGCAGTATTTT; clone_size: -; v_call: TRBV18; j_call: TRBJ2-3; d_call: -
cdr3_aa: CASSLTGLGGYTF; cdr3_nt: TGTGCCAGCAGCCTAACAGGACTCGGTGGCTACACCTTC; clone_size: -; v_call: TRBV6-8; j_call: TRBJ1-2; d_call: -
cdr3_aa: CASSLGGQNNFNEKLFF; cdr3_nt: TGTGCCAGCAGCTTAGGGGGACAGAATAACTTTAATGAAAAACTGTTTTTT; clone_size: once; v_call: TRBV7-5; j_call: TRBJ1-4; d_call: -
cdr3_aa: CASTVGSGKLFF; cdr3_nt: TGTGCCAGTACTGTGGGGAGTGGAAAACTGTTTTTT; clone_size: -; v_call: TRBV10-3; j_call: TRBJ1-4; d_call: -
cdr3_aa: CAISESAGQNTEAFF; cdr3_nt: TGTGCCATCAGTGAGTCGGCTGGTCAGAACACTGAAGCTTTCTTT; clone_size: -; v_call: TRBV10-3; j_call: TRBJ1-1; d_call: -
cdr3_aa: CASSIGPHSNQPQHF; cdr3_nt: TGTGCCAGCAGCATAGGACCCCATAGCAATCAGCCCCAGCATTTT; clone_size: -; v_call: TRBV11-3; j_call: TRBJ1-5; d_call: -
cdr3_aa: CASSLGGGSMNTEAFF; cdr3_nt: TGTGCCAGCAGTTTGGGAGGGGGGAGCATGAACACTGAAGCTTTCTTT; clone_size: few; v_call: TRBV28; j_call: TRBJ1-1; d_call: -